The clone carrying this T cell receptor beta chain was seen only a few times. These data are taken from a study of early T cells in non-severe SARS-CoV-2 infection. Each cDNA molecule carried a unique molecular identifier. TCRdb independently ran MiXCR on the 5' RACE reads; one entry per CDR3 protein. The data hold about 100,000 distinct CDR3 sequences, with around 10% observed a single time. The sequence derives from an adult who was a healthcare worker with PCR-confirmed SARS-CoV-2 infection or an uninfected control (not recorded which). Sequences were obtained from whole blood.

CDR3 sequence: CASSGVPSAFGDTQYF. DNA for the CDR3: TGTGCCAGCAGTGGGGTACCTAGCGCATTTGGAGATACGCAGTATTTT. The chain is built from TRBV2 and TRBJ2-3; D possibly corresponds to TRBD2 (6 bases). CDR3 length: 16 residues. V shed 4 bases and J shed 5 bases, with 19 bases lying between them. Germline loops: CDR1 SNHLY, CDR2 FYNNEI.